This T cell receptor beta chain was retrieved from a study of CD8+ T cells in alopecia areata. Looking at the study overall: Scoring of severity for treated patients was based on percentage of affected scalp area.

Described treatment: oral pan-JAK inhibitor, 5-10 mg twice daily. Study-level points and caveats: Among the 100 top clones, expanded CD8+ clones, like scalp clonality, were significantly decreased by tofacitinib. For lesional scalp, especially alopecia totalis/universalis, clonality was higher than in normal scalp.

RNA, once extracted, was reverse transcribed into cDNA for use as the sequencing template. Data came from immunoSEQ multiplex PCR; TCRdb stores just in-frame clones and leaves some out. This sample has roughly 110,000 clones, with roughly 89% found just once. Comments on this clone: The antigen remains unidentified.

This TCR was recovered from a human donor with alopecia areata. The sample in question was CD8+ T cells sorted from blood, obtained at week 24, from a patient treated with tofacitinib.

CDR3 coding DNA: TGCGCCAGCAGCCAAGATTCGGGGTTTCAGCCCCAGCATTTT. The encoded protein is CASSQDSGFQPQHF. V is TRBV4-1 and J is TRBJ1-5; D gene ambiguous. Trimming stripped 0 bases from V and 6 bases from J, with 9 bases between. The CDR3 is made up of 14 amino acids. Germline lookup yields CDR1 MGHRA and CDR2 YSYEKL.